The 24 T cell receptor beta chains presented below share a single source sample, sequenced in a study of T cells after yellow fever vaccination. MiXCR, applied by TCRdb to the 5' RACE reads, yields one record per CDR3 protein. Of about 160,000 distinct CDR3 sequences detected, 5.5% to 7.5% appear once; the ten largest clones hold under 3%. The sequencing here drew on CD4+ T cells sorted from PBMCs, taken around 5 days after the first yellow fever vaccination. Receptor source: a man younger than 30 who received the YFV17D yellow fever vaccine.

The chain uses TRBV11-2 and TRBJ1-6, with D unclear. The CDR3 extends over 13 amino acids. The ends were cut back, 5 bases at V and 8 bases at J, with 10 bases in the middle. The germline gives CDR1 SGHAT, CDR2 FQNNGV. CDR3 sequence reads: CASSPDSYSPLHF. The CDR3 nucleotides are TGTGCCAGCAGCCCGGACTCCTATTCACCCCTCCACTTT.

Points on this clonotype: With a much larger clone just one base away, this may be a read error. This sequence joins TRBV7-9 and TRBJ2-5, with TRBD1 as a possible D gene (5 bases). The CDR3 is 15 amino acids. Germline values: CDR1 SEHNR, CDR2 FQNEAQ (reference sequence). V shed 1 base and J shed 2 bases, with 11 bases lying between them. Here the CDR3 DNA reads TGTGCCAGCAGCTTAGTCTTGGGGCCTCAAGAGACCCAGTACTTC. It yields the protein CASSLVLGPQETQYF. Complete variable domain (other parts from reference TRBV7-9 and TRBJ2-5): DTGVSQNPRHKITKRGQNVTFRCDPISEHNRLYWYRQTLGQGPEFLTYFQNEAQLEKSRLLSDRFSAERPKGSFSTLEIQRTEQGDSAMYLCASSLVLGPQETQYFGPGTRLLVL.

This clonotype was observed many times. This rearrangement joins TRBV12-3 or TRBV12-4 to TRBJ1-5, with unresolved D. The ends were cut back, 1 base at V and 2 bases at J, with 12 bases in the middle. The CDR3 runs to 16 residues. CDR3 sequence reads: CASSLGGGAGNQPQHF. The CDR3 coding sequence is TGTGCCAGCAGTTTAGGGGGAGGAGCCGGCAATCAGCCCCAGCATTTT.

This clonotype was recorded many times. The chain recombines TRBV7-7 with TRBJ2-3, with TRBD2 matching over 9 bases. J was trimmed by 1 base and V by 5 bases; bases with no gene match: 10. This CDR3 comprises 17 residues. The germline V gene has CDR1 SSHAT and CDR2 FNYEAQ (reference sequence). DNA of the CDR3: TGTGCCAGCAGCCCTAGCGGGGCCGGGTGGGGCACAGATACGCAGTATTTT. Its protein is CASSPSGAGWGTDTQYF. The full variable domain, with the rest looked up from reference TRBV7-7 and TRBJ2-3, is GAGVSQSPRYKVTKRGQDVTLRCDPISSHATLYWYQQALGQGPEFLTYFNYEAQPDKSGLPSDRFSAERPEGSISTLTIQRTEQRDSAMYRCASSPSGAGWGTDTQYFGPGTRLTVL.

The V and J genes are TRBV18 and TRBJ1-2, with 7 bases lining up with TRBD1. The CDR3 spans 14 residues. The germline V gene encodes CDR1 KGHSH and CDR2 LQKENI. V was clipped by 2 bases and J by 4 bases; unmatched bases: 4. The CDR3 DNA reads as TGTGCCAGCTCACCAGCGACAGGGACCTATGGCTACACCTTC. It yields the protein CASSPATGTYGYTF.

This clonotype was found many times. This chain uses TRBV5-8 with TRBJ2-5; no reliable D call. CDR1 SGHTS and CDR2 YDEGEE come from the germline V gene. Trimming took 2 bases from V and 0 from J, leaving 5 bases between them. The CDR3 covers 13 residues. CDR3 sequence: CASSFQYQETQYF. Here the CDR3 DNA reads TGTGCCAGCAGCTTTCAGTACCAAGAGACCCAGTACTTC.

V and J are TRBV6-1 and TRBJ2-7, with 9 bases that match TRBD2. Germline CDR1 MNHNS, CDR2 SASEGT. V gave up 7 bases and J gave up 4 bases; unmatched junction bases: 11. This CDR3 is built from 15 residues. The CDR3 loop is CASKRSASGEYEQYV. CDR3 nucleotides: TGTGCCAGCAAACGATCGGCTAGCGGGGAATACGAGCAGTACGTC.

This clonotype has at least ten counts. The chain uses TRBV11-1 and TRBJ2-4; possibly TRBD2 for D (5 bases). The CDR3 runs to 13 residues. Deletions cut 5 bases from V and 7 bases from J, with 12 bases between. Per the germline V gene, CDR1 is SGHAT and CDR2 is FQDESV (reference sequence). Here the CDR3 DNA reads TGTGCCAGCAGCCCCTCAGGCGGGAACATTCAGTACTTC. Its translation is CASSPSGGNIQYF.

For this clonotype: This may be a read error, as it is one base from a much larger clone. V usage is TRBV4-2 and J usage is TRBJ1-4, with D hard to call. CDR3 length equals 16 residues. CDR1 and CDR2 (germline): LGHNA, YNFKEQ. The V and J ends lost 0 bases and 2 bases respectively, with 10 bases between them. The CDR3 DNA sequence: TGTGCCAGCAGCCAAGATGGAGGAGTGACTAATGAAAAACTGTTTTTT. Amino acids: CASSQDGGVTNEKLFF.

This clonotype was recorded at least ten times. The chain has TRBV24-1 and TRBJ2-1, with TRBD1 matching over 10 bases. CDR3 length: 15 residues. The V segment lost 3 bases and the J segment 7 bases; nucleotides outside the gene matches: 5. Looked up from germline, CDR1 is KGHDR and CDR2 is SFDVKD. CDR3 nucleotide sequence: TGTGCCACCAGTGATGCGACAGGGGGCTGGAATGAGCAGTTCTTC. Translation: CATSDATGGWNEQFF.

This clonotype was counted ten times or more. The J gene is TRBJ2-7, the V gene TRBV5-5; D is unresolved. The V end lost 2 bases, the J end lost 4 bases, and 16 bases lay between the germline ends. The CDR3 runs to 15 residues. The germline CDR1 and CDR2 sequences are SGHKS and YYEKEE (reference sequence). CDR3 nucleotide sequence: TGTGCCAGCAGCTTTTCGGTGTCGGAACATTACGAGCAGTACTTC. Translating it yields CASSFSVSEHYEQYF. The whole variable domain, remainder taken from reference TRBV5-5 and TRBJ2-7, is DAGVTQSPTHLIKTRGQQVTLRCSPISGHKSVSWYQQVLGQGPQFIFQYYEKEERGRGNFPDRFSARQFPNYSSELNVNALLLGDSALYLCASSFSVSEHYEQYFGPGTRLTVT.

The genes are TRBV4-3 and TRBJ2-1, with TRBD2 matching 10 bases. The CDR3 spans 18 residues. V shed 7 bases and J 1 base; nucleotides not matched to a gene: 13. In germline, CDR1 is LGHNA, CDR2 YSLEER. CDR3: CASTLPSGGGESYNEQFF. The CDR3 DNA is TGCGCCAGCACCCTGCCTAGCGGGGGCGGGGAGTCCTACAATGAGCAGTTCTTC.

This clonotype was counted at least ten times. V is TRBV3-1 and J is TRBJ2-3, with TRBD2 as a possible D gene (5 bases). Germline V gene lookup returns CDR1 LGHDT and CDR2 YNNKEL (reference sequence). V was shortened by 5 bases and J by 13 bases, with 19 bases between the two germline ends. The CDR3 contains 13 residues. CDR3 DNA: TGTGCCAGCAGCGGCCGGGATCTAATACGGGAGTATTTT. It yields the protein CASSGRDLIREYF.

This clonotype showed up just a few times. The rearrangement joins TRBV4-1 to TRBJ1-2, with D hard to call. Germline V CDR1 and CDR2: MGHRA, YSYEKL. Trimming cost V 4 bases and J 4 bases, with 19 bases left between them. This CDR3 comprises 16 residues. CDR3 sequence reads: CASSPGRTSRVYGYTF. The DNA for the CDR3 is TGCGCCAGCAGCCCCGGAAGGACCTCTAGGGTCTATGGCTACACCTTC.

This chain links TRBV6-1 with TRBJ1-1, with no clear D. The CDR3 has 13 residues. Germline CDR1 MNHNS, CDR2 SASEGT. Trimming removed 8 bases at V and 2 bases at J, with 12 bases between. In DNA form, the CDR3 reads TGTGCCAGCTGTCGCACAGATAACACTGAAGCTTTCTTT. Translating it yields CASCRTDNTEAFF.

This clonotype was seen ten or more times. The chain links TRBV7-9 to TRBJ2-1; a weak D match, TRBD1 (6 bases). The CDR3 is made up of 13 amino acids. Trimming stripped 5 bases from V and 5 bases from J, with 10 bases between. The germline CDR1 and CDR2 sequences are SEHNR and FQNEAQ (reference sequence). CDR3 coding DNA: TGTGCCAGCAGCCCCTGGACAGACAATGAGCAGTTCTTC. This codes for CASSPWTDNEQFF.

The table lists this clonotype with many counts. The rearrangement joins TRBV28 to TRBJ2-3; 8 nucleotides line up with TRBD1. This CDR3 has 14 amino acids. Per germline, CDR1 MDHEN and CDR2 SYDVKM. J was trimmed by 6 bases and V by 3 bases; bases with no gene match: 5. The CDR3 loop is CASSFSDRGDTQYF. CDR3 nucleotides: TGTGCCAGCAGTTTCTCCGACAGGGGTGATACGCAGTATTTT.

In its sample, this clonotype was seen many times. At one end the junction does not follow the germline gene, possibly because of a read error. This chain joins TRBV12-3 or TRBV12-4 and TRBJ1-4; tentatively, D is TRBD1 (6 bases). The CDR3 sequence is 14 residues long. CDR3 loop: CASSRHRDTLTPHF. The CDR3, as DNA: TGTGCCAGCAGTCGACATAGGGACACCCTAACCCCACATTTT.

The table lists this clonotype with a few counts. V usage is TRBV6-5 and J usage is TRBJ2-5; 7 bases match TRBD2. CDR3 size: 14 residues. The V gene end was trimmed by 4 bases and the J gene end by 7 bases; junction bases not matched to a gene: 9. Germline-derived CDR1 and CDR2 are MNHEY and SVGAGI. The CDR3 region has the DNA TGTGCCAGCAGTTTTGCGAGCGGGGAGGGGACCCAGTACTTC. This gives the protein CASSFASGEGTQYF.

There are a few counts of this clonotype. This chain connects TRBV4-1 to TRBJ1-6; D may be TRBD1 (5 bases). Trimming took 1 base from V and 4 from J, leaving 8 bases between them. The CDR3 is 15 amino acids. The germline V gene encodes CDR1 MGHRA and CDR2 YSYEKL. CDR3 residues: CASSQVSGYNSPLHF. DNA of the CDR3: TGCGCCAGCAGCCAAGTGTCAGGGTATAATTCACCCCTCCACTTT.

The chain uses TRBV12-3 or TRBV12-4 and TRBJ2-5; D uncertain. This CDR3 contains 13 residues. Trimming pared 1 base from V and 9 bases from J, leaving 12 bases between. CDR3 nucleotide sequence: TGTGCCAGCAGTTTAGTAGACCTTGGGGCCCAGTACTTC. Its protein is CASSLVDLGAQYF.

This clonotype was counted once. This may arise from a read error, as a much more abundant clone is one base away. The chain couples TRBV4-1 to TRBJ1-1, with D unresolved. The V end lost 6 bases, the J end lost 5 bases, and 13 bases lay between the germline ends. Germline V CDR1 and CDR2: MGHRA, YSYEKL. The CDR3 consists of 13 residues. In DNA, the CDR3 is TGCGCCAGCAGTTTCAGAGAGAAGACTGAAGCTTTCTTT. This codes for CASSFREKTEAFF.

CDR3 sequence reads: CASVTPATPTTMNTEAFF. CDR3 coding DNA: TGTGCCAGCGTCACCCCAGCGACCCCTACAACTATGAACACTGAAGCTTTCTTT. The chain employs TRBV7-3 and TRBJ1-1, with no clear D. The CDR3 consists of 18 residues. Trimming took off 8 bases at V and 0 bases at J, with 25 bases between the two ends. Germline V gene data show CDR1 as SGHTA and CDR2 as FQGTGA.

This clonotype occurred many times. The chain employs TRBV20-1 and TRBJ2-3; TRBD2 agrees at 7 bases. The CDR3 has 15 amino acids. Germline CDR1 DFQATT, CDR2 SNEGSKA (reference sequence). V was pared by 3 bases and J by 2 bases, with 8 bases of the junction left unmatched. The CDR3 loop is CSASPSGTDTDTQYF. The CDR3 DNA follows: TGCAGTGCTAGTCCCAGCGGGACCGACACAGATACGCAGTATTTT.